Presented here are 32 T cell receptor beta chains from one specimen sequenced in a study of T-cell reconstitution after alpha-beta-depleted transplantation in children. Unique molecular identifiers were used to barcode this TCRbeta library. From the PCR reads, TCRdb called clonotypes with MiXCR, one entry per CDR3 protein. The table includes 200,000 to 300,000 distinct CDR3 sequences, about 24% detected once. Sequenced material: PBMCs, mostly from graft donor cells, taken 360 days after TCRalphabeta/CD19-depleted stem cell transplant. Receptors originate from a female patient younger than 10 who had a stem cell transplant for congenital amegakaryocytic thrombocytopenia, so the T cells may come from the graft donor.

V gene TRBV9 combines with J gene TRBJ1-1; no clear D. CDR1 is SGDLS, CDR2 YYNGEE, per germline. V lost 1 base to trimming and J lost 6 bases, with 13 bases between them. This CDR3 comprises 14 residues. Written as DNA, the CDR3 is TGTGCCAGCAGCGTATCGGGAGGGCGGGCTGAAGCTTTCTTT. It specifies CASSVSGGRAEAFF.

The rearrangement links TRBV19 to TRBJ2-1, with 8 bases fitting TRBD2. CDR1 LNHDA and CDR2 SQIVND come from the germline V gene (reference sequence). This CDR3 region has 14 residues. V was clipped by 4 bases and J by 9 bases; unmatched bases: 8. The CDR3 sequence is CASSTQAGVIEQFF. The CDR3 DNA is TGTGCCAGTAGTACCCAAGCGGGAGTCATTGAGCAGTTCTTC.

This rearrangement joins TRBV7-9 to TRBJ1-2; 7 nucleotides line up with TRBD1. Germline CDR1 and CDR2: SEHNR and FQNEAQ (reference sequence). The CDR3 has 15 amino acids. The ends lost 6 bases at V and 6 bases at J; junction bases unmatched: 13. DNA for the CDR3: TGTGCCAGCAGTCGAGGACAGGCCTTTATTGATGGCTACACCTTC. Protein product: CASSRGQAFIDGYTF.

This rearrangement joins TRBV4-3 to TRBJ2-7; 7 nucleotides agree with TRBD1. The CDR3 spans 16 residues. Germline loops: CDR1 LGHNA, CDR2 YSLEER. Losses at the gene ends were 0 bases for V and 0 bases for J; bases not matched to a gene: 5. CDR3 loop: CASSQERTGISYEQYF. The CDR3 nucleotides read TGCGCCAGCAGCCAAGAGCGGACAGGTATCTCCTACGAGCAGTACTTC.

The table lists this clonotype with a few counts. The V gene is TRBV28, the J gene TRBJ2-3, with a tentative D call TRBD1 (5 bases). The CDR3 is 17 amino acids. CDR1 MDHEN and CDR2 SYDVKM come from the germline V gene. Trimming stripped 5 bases from V and 5 bases from J, with 23 bases between. The CDR3, as DNA: TGTGCCAGCAGTCCTTCCAGGGTGTACAAGCCCAGAGATACGCAGTATTTT. Translated: CASSPSRVYKPRDTQYF.

This rearrangement joins TRBV5-1 to TRBJ1-1; weak D call: TRBD1 (6 bases). Germline assignment: CDR1 SGHRS and CDR2 YFSETQ. Trimming shortened V by 3 bases and J by 0 bases, and 9 bases separated the two germline ends. There are 14 residues in the CDR3. This chain's CDR3 is CASSWGLVNTEAFF. DNA of the CDR3: TGCGCCAGCAGCTGGGGGCTGGTGAACACTGAAGCTTTCTTT. The complete variable domain, with remaining parts taken from reference TRBV5-1 and TRBJ1-1, reads KAGVTQTPRYLIKTRGQQVTLSCSPISGHRSVSWYQQTPGQGLQFLFEYFSETQRNKGNFPGRFSGRQFSNSRSEMNVSTLELGDSALYLCASSWGLVNTEAFFGQGTRLTVV.

This clonotype was detected only a few times. As DNA, the CDR3 is TGCAGTGCTAGAGTGCAGGCGACCTACGAGCAGTACTTC. As protein: CSARVQATYEQYF. The J gene is TRBJ2-7, the V gene TRBV20-1; no reliable D call. Germline V gene sequence: CDR1 DFQATT, CDR2 SNEGSKA (reference sequence). The CDR3 runs to 13 residues. V was cut by 1 base and J by 2 bases, with 9 bases left in between.

This clonotype was recorded a few times. This rearrangement joins TRBV6-2 or TRBV6-3 to TRBJ2-5, with TRBD2 matching over 10 bases. The CDR3 is 14 residues long. V shed 5 bases, J shed 2 bases, and the junction held 2 bases outside the gene matches. Germline V lookup: CDR1 MNHEY, CDR2 SVGEGT. The CDR3 DNA follows: TGTGCCAGCAGTCCGGGACTAGCGCAAGAGACCCAGTACTTC. Translated, it gives CASSPGLAQETQYF.

This clonotype was observed a handful of times. The rearrangement uses TRBV7-9 and TRBJ2-1, with D maybe TRBD1 (5 bases). Germline CDR1 and CDR2: SEHNR and FQNEAQ (reference sequence). This CDR3 has 12 residues. The V and J ends lost 5 bases and 10 bases respectively, with 12 bases between them. Here the CDR3 DNA reads TGTGCCAGCAGCAGGACAACCCCCGAGCAGTTCTTC. As protein: CASSRTTPEQFF.

This clonotype was observed a few times. V usage is TRBV12-3 or TRBV12-4 and J usage is TRBJ2-3; a weak D match, TRBD2 (5 bases). This CDR3 is built from 15 residues. V was trimmed by 5 bases and J by 3 bases, leaving 15 bases between them. DNA for the CDR3: TGTGCCAGCAGTGGGTCAGCCCCGGGGACAGATACGCAGTATTTT. It is translated as CASSGSAPGTDTQYF.

This clonotype was detected a few times. V and J are TRBV2 and TRBJ2-3, with no clear D. Trimming removed 6 bases at V and 1 base at J, with 11 bases between. Looked up from germline, CDR1 is SNHLY and CDR2 is FYNNEI. This CDR3 is 14 amino acids long. CDR3 in DNA: TGTGCCAGCAGCATGGATGGTGGCACAGATACGCAGTATTTT. This codes for CASSMDGGTDTQYF.

A few counts support this clonotype. The chain uses TRBV18 and TRBJ2-3; tentative D call: TRBD1 (7 bases). Trimming cost V 4 bases and J 6 bases, with 17 bases left between them. Germline-derived CDR1 and CDR2 are KGHSH and LQKENI. The CDR3 runs to 15 residues. The CDR3 coding sequence is TGTGCCAGCTCACTCGGAGGGGGCGTAGGGGATACGCAGTATTTT. Protein product: CASSLGGGVGDTQYF.

This rearrangement joins TRBV24-1 to TRBJ2-1; 9 nucleotides match TRBD1. CDR1 KGHDR and CDR2 SFDVKD come from the germline V gene. The ends lost 5 bases at V and 7 bases at J; junction bases unmatched: 5. The CDR3 extends over 14 amino acids. CDR3: CATSGQGVRNEQFF. CDR3 coding DNA: TGTGCCACCAGTGGACAGGGGGTGCGGAATGAGCAGTTCTTC.

The chain uses TRBV5-1 and TRBJ2-1; TRBD1 might be the D (6 bases). The CDR3 runs to 17 residues. Deletions cut 1 base from V and 3 bases from J, with 17 bases between. Germline assignment: CDR1 SGHRS and CDR2 YFSETQ. As DNA, the CDR3 is TGCGCCAGCAGCTTGAGGAGAGGACAGAGACTCTACAATGAGCAGTTCTTC. This encodes CASSLRRGQRLYNEQFF.

This clonotype has at least ten counts. V gene TRBV10-3 combines with J gene TRBJ2-2; 7 nucleotides line up with TRBD1. After removal of 0 bases from V and 0 bases from J, the junction contained 7 bases not matched to a gene. This CDR3 is built from 18 residues. The germline CDR1 and CDR2 sequences are ENHRY and SYGVKD. CDR3: CAISESWGQSANTGELFF. The DNA of the CDR3 is TGTGCCATCAGTGAGTCATGGGGACAGAGCGCGAACACCGGGGAGCTGTTTTTT.

The chain recombines TRBV10-3 with TRBJ2-3; 16 positions agree with TRBD2. The V and J ends lost 3 bases and 0 bases, in that order; junction bases with no gene match: 9. This CDR3 spans 20 amino acids. The germline V gene has CDR1 ENHRY and CDR2 SYGVKD. The CDR3 DNA reads TGTGCCATCAGTGATTCCCCGGGACTAGCGGGAGGGCCAAGCACAGATACGCAGTATTTT. Protein sequence: CAISDSPGLAGGPSTDTQYF.

The chain joins TRBV7-8 to TRBJ1-1, with D hard to call. V was trimmed by 1 base and J by 6 bases, leaving 9 bases between them. This CDR3 is built from 13 residues. Germline V gene sequence: CDR1 SGHVS, CDR2 FQNEAQ. Here the CDR3 DNA reads TGTGCCAGCAGCTTAGGAACCCGGGCTGAAGCTTTCTTT. Translated, it gives CASSLGTRAEAFF.

The chain carries TRBV19 and TRBJ1-1; 10 bases agree with TRBD1. This CDR3 is 15 amino acids long. Germline trimming cut 5 bases from V and 13 bases from J; bases unmatched to any gene: 16. Germline CDR1 LNHDA, CDR2 SQIVND (reference sequence). The CDR3 DNA sequence: TGTGCCAGTAGTGCGGGACAGGGGATCGGGAGGGTCCTTTTCTTT. As protein: CASSAGQGIGRVLFF.

This clonotype was found a few times. The CDR3 bases are TGCGCCAGCAGCTCCGAACCCTGGGACAGGGGACCGAACACTGAAGCTTTCTTT. Amino acids: CASSSEPWDRGPNTEAFF. The V call is TRBV5-1, the J call TRBJ1-1; 10 bases agree with TRBD1. This CDR3 spans 18 amino acids. Per the germline V gene, CDR1 is SGHRS and CDR2 is YFSETQ. V shed 3 bases and J 1 base; nucleotides not matched to a gene: 12.

The chain couples TRBV12-3 or TRBV12-4 to TRBJ2-1; D perhaps matches TRBD2 (6 bases). Trimming pared 6 bases from V and 8 bases from J, leaving 14 bases between. The CDR3 has 13 amino acids. CDR3 loop: CASRSELAYEQFF. Here the CDR3 DNA reads TGTGCCAGCAGAAGCGAACTAGCATATGAGCAGTTCTTC.

This sequence joins TRBV28 and TRBJ2-7, with a weak D call TRBD2 (5 bases). Deletions cut 5 bases from V and 0 bases from J, with 23 bases between. The CDR3 totals 18 residues. Germline V gene data show CDR1 as MDHEN and CDR2 as SYDVKM. The chain's CDR3 is CASSPPGGNRGFSYEQYF. CDR3 nucleotides: TGTGCCAGCAGTCCCCCCGGAGGAAATCGGGGTTTCTCCTACGAGCAGTACTTC.

The chain joins TRBV7-3 to TRBJ2-3; the D gene is possibly TRBD2 (6 bases). The CDR3 is made up of 13 amino acids. CDR1 SGHTA and CDR2 FQGTGA come from the germline V gene. Between the trimmed V and J ends, which lost 8 bases and 1 base, there was a span of 10 bases. In DNA, the CDR3 is TGTGCCAGCCGGGGGACGGGCACAGATACGCAGTATTTT. It codes for CASRGTGTDTQYF.

This clonotype was seen a few times. V and J are TRBV29-1 and TRBJ1-1; the D is unclear. V gave up 4 bases and J gave up 4 bases, with 4 bases separating them. This CDR3 has 10 amino acids. From germline, CDR1 is SQVTM and CDR2 ANQGSEA. This chain's CDR3 is CSVVSTEAFF. DNA for the CDR3: TGCAGCGTTGTTTCCACTGAAGCTTTCTTT.

The table lists this clonotype with a few counts. One base away lies a much larger clone, so this may be a sequencing read error. This chain joins TRBV7-6 and TRBJ2-7; a possible D gene is TRBD1 (6 bases). The CDR3 runs to 14 residues. Germline loops: CDR1 SGHVS, CDR2 FNYEAQ. V was pared by 0 bases and J by 9 bases, with 15 bases between. CDR3 protein: CASSLARGAIGQYF. The CDR3 DNA reads as TGTGCCAGCAGCTTAGCCAGGGGTGCGATCGGGCAGTACTTC.

This clonotype was seen a few times. This chain uses TRBV4-3 with TRBJ2-3; D might be TRBD2 (5 bases). The CDR3 is 16 amino acids. The ends were cut back, 0 bases at V and 4 bases at J, with 14 bases in the middle. The V gene's germline CDR1 is LGHNA and CDR2 YSLEER. As DNA, the CDR3 is TGCGCCAGCAGCCAAGATAATGGAGGTATCTCAGATACGCAGTATTTT. The encoded protein is CASSQDNGGISDTQYF.

The chain employs TRBV20-1 and TRBJ2-2; D may be TRBD2 (6 bases). Per germline, CDR1 DFQATT and CDR2 SNEGSKA (reference sequence). V shed 6 bases and J shed 0 bases, with 8 bases lying between them. The CDR3 has 13 residues. As DNA, the CDR3 is TGCAGTGCGCGGACTACGAACACCGGGGAGCTGTTTTTT. Amino acids: CSARTTNTGELFF.

This clonotype was seen a handful of times. This chain joins TRBV5-4 and TRBJ2-3; perhaps TRBD2 as D (6 bases). Germline V CDR1 and CDR2: SGHNT, YYREEE (reference sequence). V was shortened by 0 bases and J by 1 base, with 12 bases between the two germline ends. The CDR3 sequence is 16 residues long. CDR3 sequence (DNA): TGTGCCAGCAGCTTGGCTTATTCTAGCGGCACAGATACGCAGTATTTT. As protein: CASSLAYSSGTDTQYF.

The table lists this clonotype with a few counts. The rearrangement joins TRBV5-5 to TRBJ2-7; perhaps TRBD2 as D (6 bases). Looked up from germline, CDR1 is SGHKS and CDR2 is YYEKEE (reference sequence). The CDR3 is 13 amino acids. Trimming took off 3 bases at V and 6 bases at J, with 13 bases between the two ends. The CDR3 here is CASSSVREGEQYF. In DNA form, the CDR3 reads TGTGCCAGCAGCTCGGTGCGGGAAGGCGAGCAGTACTTC.

At least ten counts were recorded for this clonotype. This chain uses TRBV12-3 or TRBV12-4 with TRBJ2-2; D not certain. Trimming removed 6 bases from V and 2 bases from J, with 10 bases in between. This CDR3 has 14 amino acids. The CDR3 nucleotides read TGTGCCAGCAGCTATCCAGCCAACACCGGGGAGCTGTTTTTT. It encodes CASSYPANTGELFF.

J is TRBJ1-2 and V is TRBV20-1; 7 bases map to TRBD1. Germline V gene sequence: CDR1 DFQATT, CDR2 SNEGSKA (reference sequence). The CDR3 loop spans 17 amino acids. With 0 bases clipped from V and 4 bases from J, the junction kept 14 bases outside the gene matches. The CDR3 nucleotides are TGCAGTGCTAGAGAACAAGTAACACAGGGGCCCCTCTATGGCTACACCTTC. Protein: CSAREQVTQGPLYGYTF.

This chain connects TRBV6-1 to TRBJ1-5; D is unresolved. CDR1 is MNHNS, CDR2 SASEGT, per germline. Trimming stripped 10 bases from V and 5 bases from J, with 12 bases between. This CDR3 spans 12 amino acids. CDR3 region: CATHDLDQPQHF. For the CDR3, the DNA is TGTGCCACCCACGACCTCGATCAGCCCCAGCATTTT.

The V gene is TRBV28, the J gene TRBJ2-5, with no clear D. Trimming stripped 2 bases from V and 1 base from J, with 11 bases between. Germline lookup yields CDR1 MDHEN and CDR2 SYDVKM. The CDR3 contains 15 residues. The CDR3 sequence is CASSLHGPIQETQYF. CDR3 sequence (DNA): TGTGCCAGCAGTTTACACGGACCAATCCAAGAGACCCAGTACTTC. Complete variable domain (other parts from reference TRBV28 and TRBJ2-5): DVKVTQSSRYLVKRTGEKVFLECVQDMDHENMFWYRQDPGLGLRLIYFSYDVKMKEKGDIPEGYSVSREKKERFSLILESASTNQTSMYLCASSLHGPIQETQYFGPGTRLLVL.